The 22 T cell receptor beta chains below were found in one sample sequenced in a study of T cells in women clearing cervical HPV infection. The assay was immunoSEQ multiplex PCR, and TCRdb's table has in-frame clones only and misses some. The sample has some 46,000 clones; the top ten hold about a third. The material sequenced was blood buffy coat. The receptor source for this set is a woman between 18 and 69 years old with a cervical HPV16 infection that either progressed to CIN3+ or cleared (not recorded which).

By frequency, this clone registers medium-sized. The sequenced fragment ends 3 residues before the CDR3 boundary, so the rest is inferred from the germline J gene. The V and J genes are TRBV28 and TRBJ1-5, with D possibly TRBD1 on 6 matching bases. The CDR3 has 15 residues. V lost 1 base and J 7 bases, leaving 14 bases between the germline ends. Germline CDR1 MDHEN, CDR2 SYDVKM. The CDR3 DNA, read in part, is TGTGCCAGCAGTTTATTTTCAGGGGCGGAACAGCCC. It yields the protein CASSLFSGAEQP. The whole CDR3 region reads CASSLFSGAEQPQHF.

Details on this clone: From the germline J gene comes the end of the CDR3, since the read stops 3 residues before it. The V and J genes are TRBV19 and TRBJ1-5; a weak D match, TRBD1 (5 bases). Between the trimmed V and J ends, which lost 7 bases and 0 bases, there was a span of 19 bases. The germline CDR1 and CDR2 sequences are LNHDA and SQIVND (reference sequence). This CDR3 is built from 17 residues. The CDR3 region is CASNGAVGPYSNQPQHF. CDR3 DNA, as far as it was read: TGTGCCAGTAATGGGGCCGTAGGTCCTTATAGCAATCAGCCC.

For this clone: The read terminates 3 residues before the CDR3 end, so the remaining end is supplied by the germline J gene. This chain uses TRBV29-1 with TRBJ1-1, with 7 bases identical to TRBD1. The CDR3 length is 12 residues. Germline lookup yields CDR1 SQVTM and CDR2 ANQGSEA. J lost 1 base, V lost 4 bases, and 0 bases had no gene match. The DNA read from the CDR3 is TGCAGCGTTGGACAGGGGAACACTGAA. Its protein is CSVGQGNTE. The entire CDR3 sequence reads CSVGQGNTEAFF.

As regards this clone: The CDR3 end is not reached by the read, which stops 3 residues before it; the germline J gene fills it in. This chain links TRBV7-9 with TRBJ1-4; D is unclear. Germline-derived CDR1 and CDR2 are SEHNR and FQNEAQ (reference sequence). This CDR3 contains 14 residues. The CDR3: CASSLALGESPLFF. Partial CDR3 DNA: TGTGCCAGCAGCTTAGCTCTAGGAGAGTCACCA. Together with reference TRBV7-9 and TRBJ1-4, the CDR3 gives the full variable domain: DTGVSQNPRHKITKRGQNVTFRCDPISEHNRLYWYRQTLGQGPEFLTYFQNEAQLEKSRLLSDRFSAERPKGSFSTLEIQRTEQGDSAMYLCASSLALGESPLFFGSGTQLSVL.

As for this clone: The read ends 3 residues before the CDR3 terminus; that terminus is restored from the germline J gene. The chain couples TRBV30 to TRBJ2-4; 7 bases map to TRBD1. In germline, CDR1 is GTSNPN, CDR2 SVGIG (reference sequence). CDR3 length: 15 amino acids. The covered CDR3 bases are TGTGCCTGGACCAAGGGAGACAGGGCGAACTATGGT. It yields the protein CAWTKGDRANYG. The entire CDR3 sequence reads CAWTKGDRANYGQYF.

In the case of this clone: Read coverage stops 3 residues before the CDR3 terminus; the germline J gene supplies the remainder. This chain links TRBV5-1 with TRBJ1-2; 7 bases line up with TRBD1. Germline V lookup: CDR1 SGHRS, CDR2 YFSETQ. The CDR3 spans 16 residues. With 0 bases clipped from V and 2 bases from J, the junction kept 7 bases outside the gene matches. The CDR3 protein is CASSLDLWGQNYGYTF. The CDR3 DNA, read in part, is TGCGCCAGCAGCTTGGACTTATGGGGACAGAACTATGGC.

As regards this clone: Coverage ceases 3 residues before the CDR3 finishes, and the germline J gene fills in the end. This chain connects TRBV30 to TRBJ2-7, with 7 nucleotides matching TRBD1. The CDR3 has 15 residues. Germline CDR1 and CDR2: GTSNPN and SVGIG (reference sequence). V trimming: 0 bases; J trimming: 1 base; junction bases outside the gene matches: 6. The CDR3 sequence: CAWSVRGRGSYEQYF. The CDR3 bases that were read are TGTGCCTGGAGTGTAAGGGGGCGCGGATCCTACGAG.

Partial CDR3 DNA: TGCAGTGCAATAACTAGCGGAGAGCATTACGAG. Protein sequence: CSAITSGEHYE. In full, the CDR3 reads CSAITSGEHYEQYF. The chain is built from TRBV20-1 and TRBJ2-7; 8 bases fit TRBD2. The CDR3 end is not reached by the read, which stops 3 residues before it; the germline J gene fills it in. There are 14 residues in the CDR3. Trimming cost V 6 bases and J 4 bases; bases outside gene matches: 11. Germline V gene lookup returns CDR1 DFQATT and CDR2 SNEGSKA (reference sequence).

Concerning this clone: Read coverage stops 3 residues before the CDR3 terminus; the germline J gene supplies the remainder. The rearrangement links TRBV19 to TRBJ2-7; D might be TRBD1 (6 bases). Germline V gives CDR1 LNHDA, CDR2 SQIVND (reference sequence). The ends were cut back, 7 bases at V and 3 bases at J, with 10 bases in the middle. This CDR3 comprises 12 residues. CDR3: CASKGDFYEQYF. Partial CDR3 DNA: TGTGCCAGTAAGGGGGATTTCTACGAG.

On this clone: The read terminates 3 residues ahead of where the CDR3 ends, so the germline J gene completes it. V and J are TRBV19 and TRBJ2-2, with D unresolved. This CDR3 has 13 amino acids. Trimming removed 4 bases from V and 6 bases from J, with 9 bases in between. The V gene's germline CDR1 is LNHDA and CDR2 SQIVND (reference sequence). CDR3 region: CASSTQVAGELFF. The sequenced part of the CDR3 DNA is TGTGCCAGTAGTACCCAGGTAGCCGGGGAG.

A remark on this clone: From the germline J gene comes the end of the CDR3, since the read stops 3 residues before it. The chain joins TRBV30 to TRBJ2-3; a possible D gene is TRBD2 (6 bases). There are 13 residues in the CDR3. Germline V gene sequence: CDR1 GTSNPN, CDR2 SVGIG (reference sequence). The CDR3 DNA, read in part, is TGTGCCTGGGCCGGGGGACTCAATCAGCCG. Protein: CAWAGGLNQP. The entire CDR3 protein is CAWAGGLNQPQYF.

Concerning this clone: The observed sequence ends 3 residues before the CDR3 terminus, with the missing tail filled in from the germline J gene. This sequence joins TRBV12-3 or TRBV12-4 and TRBJ2-1; D gene ambiguous. V lost 4 bases and J lost 3, with 16 bases in between. CDR3 size: 16 residues. The CDR3 DNA, read in part, is TGTGCCAGCAGTTCTCCCTCTAAATCTGTCTACAATGAG. This gives the protein CASSSPSKSVYNE. The CDR3, in full, reads CASSSPSKSVYNEQFF.

Turning to this clone: The read ends 3 residues before the CDR3 terminus; that terminus is restored from the germline J gene. The genes are TRBV6-2 or TRBV6-3 and TRBJ2-2; TRBD1 agrees at 8 bases. The CDR3 length is 16 residues. Germline CDR1 reads MNHEY; CDR2 reads SVGEGT. Trimming at V came to 2 bases and at J to 3 bases, leaving 5 bases not matched to a gene. CDR3 bases read: TGTGCCAGCAGTTACGGGACAGGCGGGTACACCGGGGAG. This translates into CASSYGTGGYTGE. The whole CDR3 protein is CASSYGTGGYTGELFF.

CDR3 DNA (partial): TGCGCCAGCGCAATAGGAGACAGGGTATGGGATACG. This sequence encodes CASAIGDRVWDT. The entire CDR3 sequence reads CASAIGDRVWDTQYF. The gene calls are TRBV5-1 and TRBJ2-3, with TRBD1 matching over 7 bases. Coverage ceases 3 residues before the CDR3 finishes, and the germline J gene fills in the end. The CDR3 length is 15 residues. V shed 7 bases, J shed 6 bases, and the junction held 14 bases outside the gene matches. Germline CDR1 is SGHRS and CDR2 is YFSETQ. Full variable domain (missing parts from reference TRBV5-1 and TRBJ2-3): KAGVTQTPRYLIKTRGQQVTLSCSPISGHRSVSWYQQTPGQGLQFLFEYFSETQRNKGNFPGRFSGRQFSNSRSEMNVSTLELGDSALYLCASAIGDRVWDTQYFGPGTRLTVL.

Turning to this clone: With the read ending 3 residues before the CDR3 end, the germline J gene is used to fill in that end. The chain carries TRBV3-1 (or the pseudogene TRBV3-2) and TRBJ2-7, with 13 bases aligning to TRBD2. From germline, CDR1 is LGHDT and CDR2 YNNKEL (reference sequence). CDR3 length: 15 amino acids. J was trimmed by 4 bases and V by 4 bases; bases with no gene match: 4. The part of the CDR3 DNA that was read is TGTGCCAGCAGCCTCGGACTAGCGGGAGCTTACGAG. Protein product: CASSLGLAGAYE. The entire CDR3 reads CASSLGLAGAYEQYF.

Comments on this clone: The read comes to an end 3 residues before the CDR3 does, leaving the germline J gene to fill in the end. The chain couples TRBV29-1 to TRBJ2-1; TRBD1 matches at 10 bases. V gave up 5 bases and J gave up 8 bases; unmatched junction bases: 9. The CDR3 is 14 residues long. Per the germline V gene, CDR1 is SQVTM and CDR2 is ANQGSEA. CDR3 bases read: TGCAGCGTTACTCGACAGGGGGCTATGGATGAG. Amino acids: CSVTRQGAMDE. The whole CDR3 is CSVTRQGAMDEQFF.

Concerning this clone: The CDR3 end falls 3 residues outside the read, so it is completed with the germline J gene. The chain is built from TRBV5-1 and TRBJ2-7; no clear D. CDR1 is SGHRS and CDR2 is YFSETQ in the germline V gene. This CDR3 comprises 11 residues. Trimming removed 4 bases at V and 1 base at J, with 3 bases between. CDR3 bases read: TGCGCCAGCAGCCAATCCTACGAG. It translates to CASSQSYE. The entire CDR3 reads CASSQSYEQYF.

About this clone itself: The DNA ends 3 residues before the CDR3 does, and the rest of the CDR3 is filled in from the germline J gene. The chain is built from TRBV7-2 and TRBJ2-7; 7 bases agree with TRBD2. This CDR3 region has 14 residues. J was trimmed by 2 bases and V by 5 bases; bases with no gene match: 6. Germline CDR1 is SGHTA and CDR2 is FQGNSA. The sequenced part of the CDR3 DNA is TGTGCCAGCAGCATCCGGGACTACCCCTACGAG. Its translation: CASSIRDYPYE. The complete CDR3 reads CASSIRDYPYEQYF.

As regards this clone: The read halts 3 residues ahead of the CDR3 end, with the missing end drawn from the germline J gene. The identical CDR3 is also encoded by other nucleotide sequences in the sample. V and J are TRBV2 and TRBJ1-3; the D gene is possibly TRBD1 (5 bases). Germline values: CDR1 SNHLY, CDR2 FYNNEI. CDR3 length: 17 residues. Trimming removed 1 base at V and 2 bases at J, with 15 bases between. CDR3 region: CASSEGGRPEAGNTIYF. Partial CDR3 DNA: TGTGCCAGCAGTGAAGGGGGCAGGCCAGAGGCTGGAAACACC.

Comment on this clone: The CDR3 extends 3 residues past the end of the read, so its final part is completed from the germline J gene. The chain uses TRBV7-2 and TRBJ2-1, with 10 positions matching TRBD2. The trim removed 8 bases at V and 4 bases at J, leaving 5 bases unmatched. Per the germline V gene, CDR1 is SGHTA and CDR2 is FQGNSA. There are 14 residues in the CDR3. Partial CDR3 DNA: TGTGCCAGCGGTCCGGGACTAGCGTACAATGAG. Amino acid sequence: CASGPGLAYNE. The CDR3 reads in full as CASGPGLAYNEQFF.

Measured by frequency, this clone is medium-sized (0.01 to 0.1%). The CDR3 end falls 3 residues outside the read, so it is completed with the germline J gene. The V call is TRBV12-3 or TRBV12-4, the J call TRBJ1-2; D not certain. V was clipped by 5 bases and J by 0 bases, with 10 bases between them. CDR3 length: 14 residues. The DNA read from the CDR3 is TGTGCCAGCAGTCCAACAGTTTCTAACTATGGC. Its translation: CASSPTVSNYG. The entire CDR3 sequence reads CASSPTVSNYGYTF.

In regard to this clone: Read sequence stops 3 residues before the CDR3 end, and the germline J gene provides the missing end. The genes are TRBV7-9 and TRBJ2-3; TRBD2 aligns across 7 bases. The germline V gene has CDR1 SEHNR and CDR2 FQNEAQ (reference sequence). The CDR3 runs 13 residues. The CDR3 DNA, read in part, is TGTGCCAGCAGCCAGACTAGCTGGGAGACG. As protein: CASSQTSWET. The CDR3 as a whole reads CASSQTSWETQYF.